The clone carrying this T cell receptor beta chain was found once. The antigen is not known. The data stem from a study of cytomegalovirus exposure and HLA in healthy donors. Study at large: The roughly 100 million unique TCR beta sequences, from 150 million to 200 million T cells, were found by an earlier analysis. Findings of the study overall: Most observed TCR sequences were rare, whereas some public TCRs were detected in many donors. For TCR beta chains, V- and J-gene trimming was later linked to a missense DCLRE1C variant.

PCR primers comprised 60 Vbeta and 13 Jbeta primers. Data came from immunoSEQ multiplex PCR; TCRdb stores just in-frame clones and leaves some out. In the table there are about 170,000 clones, 65% to 75% of which are singletons. The germline V gene has CDR1 SGDLS and CDR2 YYNGEE. The CDR3 is made up of 14 amino acids. V gave up 2 bases and J gave up 8 bases, with 13 bases separating them. The chain is built from TRBV9 and TRBJ1-4; D is perhaps TRBD1 (5 bases). Sequencing was performed on PBMCs. This receptor was taken from a girl aged 5-17 years in good health and CMV-seronegative. CDR3 bases: TGTGCCAGCAGCGTCGCGGGGGGTGGAGAAAAACTGTTTTTT. This translates into CASSVAGGGEKLFF.